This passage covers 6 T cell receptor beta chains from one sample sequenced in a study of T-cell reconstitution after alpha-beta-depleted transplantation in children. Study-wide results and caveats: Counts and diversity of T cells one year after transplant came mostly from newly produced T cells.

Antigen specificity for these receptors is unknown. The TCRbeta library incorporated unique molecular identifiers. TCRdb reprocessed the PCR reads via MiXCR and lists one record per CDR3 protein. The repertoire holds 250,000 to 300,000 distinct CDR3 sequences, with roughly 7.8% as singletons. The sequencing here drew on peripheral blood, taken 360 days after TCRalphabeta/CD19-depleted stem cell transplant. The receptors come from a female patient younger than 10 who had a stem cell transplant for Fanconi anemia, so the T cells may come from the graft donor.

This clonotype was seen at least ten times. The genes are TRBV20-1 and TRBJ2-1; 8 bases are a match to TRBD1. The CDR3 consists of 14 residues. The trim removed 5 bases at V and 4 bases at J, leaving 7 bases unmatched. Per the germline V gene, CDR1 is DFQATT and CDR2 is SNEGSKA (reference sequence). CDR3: CSAAGTGGYNEQFF. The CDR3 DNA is TGCAGTGCTGCCGGGACAGGAGGATACAATGAGCAGTTCTTC.

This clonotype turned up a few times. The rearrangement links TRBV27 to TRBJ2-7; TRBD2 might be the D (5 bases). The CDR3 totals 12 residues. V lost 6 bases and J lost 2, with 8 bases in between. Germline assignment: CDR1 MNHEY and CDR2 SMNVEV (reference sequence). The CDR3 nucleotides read TGTGCCAGCAGGGACTTAGCCTACGAGCAGTACTTC. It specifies CASRDLAYEQYF.

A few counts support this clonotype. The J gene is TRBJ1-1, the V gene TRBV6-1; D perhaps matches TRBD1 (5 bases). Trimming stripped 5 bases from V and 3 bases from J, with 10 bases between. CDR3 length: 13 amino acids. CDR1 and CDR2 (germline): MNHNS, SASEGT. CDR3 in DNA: TGTGCCAGCAGTCGCAGGGAAGACACTGAAGCTTTCTTT. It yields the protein CASSRREDTEAFF.

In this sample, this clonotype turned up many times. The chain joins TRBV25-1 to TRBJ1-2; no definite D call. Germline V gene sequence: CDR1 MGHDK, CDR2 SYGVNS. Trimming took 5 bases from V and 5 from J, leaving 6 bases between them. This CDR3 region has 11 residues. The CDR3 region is CASSYGYGYTF. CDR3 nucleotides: TGTGCCAGCAGTTACGGTTATGGCTACACCTTC.

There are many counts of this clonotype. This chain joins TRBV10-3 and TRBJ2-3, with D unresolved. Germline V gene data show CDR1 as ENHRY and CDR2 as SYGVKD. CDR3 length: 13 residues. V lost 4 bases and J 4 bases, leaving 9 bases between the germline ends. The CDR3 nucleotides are TGTGCCATCAGTGTAGGAACGTCAGATACGCAGTATTTT. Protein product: CAISVGTSDTQYF.

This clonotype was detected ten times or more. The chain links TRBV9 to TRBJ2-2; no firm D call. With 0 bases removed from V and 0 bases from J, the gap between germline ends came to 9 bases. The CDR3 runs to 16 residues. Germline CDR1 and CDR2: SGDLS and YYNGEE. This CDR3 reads CASSVGPQTNTGELFF. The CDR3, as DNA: TGTGCCAGCAGCGTAGGCCCGCAAACGAACACCGGGGAGCTGTTTTTT.